This entry describes one TCR beta chain. What it binds is not known. This same CDR3 is encoded by further DNA sequences in the sample. Only in-frame clones appear in the TCRdb table, and some are missing; sequencing was by immunoSEQ multiplex PCR. The table lists around 1,900,000 clones, 93% of them singletons. This entry belongs to a study of shared clonotypes between healthy human individuals. Looking at the study overall: In total, the donors were a couple of women and a few men aged 18 to 49.

CD8 cells regarded as naive lacked CD45RO, were positively chosen for CCR7, and omitted terminally differentiated effector memory CD45RA+ cells. General observations from the study: Clonotypes which were not shared had lower generation probabilities than clonotypes that all four donors shared.

The V gene lost 3 bases and the J gene lost 3 bases, with 9 bases spanning the gap. The germline V gene has CDR1 MNHEY and CDR2 SMNVEV (reference sequence). The CDR3 has 13 amino acids. The genes are TRBV27 and TRBJ2-7, with no clear D. The sequencing input was naive CD8+ T cells from PBMCs. The receptor was isolated from a man younger than 35 in good health. Some clones in this sample may be carry-over from other donors' samples. CDR3 loop: CASSFSLNYEQYF. DNA for the CDR3: TGTGCCAGCAGTTTCTCATTAAACTACGAGCAGTACTTC.